This entry lists 19 T cell receptor beta chains sequenced from one sample in a study of prognosis after radiotherapy for stage I lung cancer. Genomic DNA was the source, and TCR beta CDR3 was amplified from it by two-round multiplex PCR. With primers specific to each TRBV and TRBJ gene, the first-round PCR was performed. Using its own MiXCR run on the multiplex PCR reads, TCRdb lists one record per CDR3 protein. There are some 39,000 distinct CDR3 sequences in the sample; roughly 24% occur only once, and less than 30% lies in the top ten. Sequences were derived from PBMCs, sampled before or after stereotactic body radiation therapy (not recorded which). The receptors derive from a donor aged 50 or older with non-small cell lung cancer.

Of note for this clonotype: The likely explanation is a read error, given a far larger clone one base away. The chain joins TRBV6-4 to TRBJ2-3, with 8 bases fitting TRBD1. The CDR3 runs 15 residues. The junction had 7 bases not matched to a gene; V was cut back by 7 bases and J by 1 base. Germline assignment: CDR1 MRHNA and CDR2 SNTAGT. The chain's CDR3 is CASNLDRVGTDTQYF. The CDR3 coding sequence is TGTGCCAGCAACTTGGACAGGGTGGGCACAGATACGCAGTATTTT.

The rearrangement links TRBV7-9 to TRBJ2-5; maybe TRBD2 (6 bases). The CDR3 loop spans 14 amino acids. Germline V gene lookup returns CDR1 SEHNR and CDR2 FQNEAQ (reference sequence). V lost 5 bases to trimming and J lost 3 bases, with 13 bases between them. CDR3 region: CASSQTGTEETQYF. CDR3 nucleotides: TGTGCCAGCAGCCAAACTGGGACTGAAGAGACCCAGTACTTC.

This clonotype was counted at least ten times. The chain couples TRBV6-2 or TRBV6-3 to TRBJ2-2, with D maybe TRBD1 (6 bases). This CDR3 comprises 14 residues. Trimming pared 8 bases from V and 6 bases from J, leaving 16 bases between. The germline V gene has CDR1 MNHEY and CDR2 SVGEGT. This chain's CDR3 is CASLLHRESGELFF. Here the CDR3 DNA reads TGTGCCAGCCTACTACACAGGGAGTCCGGGGAGCTGTTTTTT.

This clonotype was detected many times. This chain connects TRBV18 to TRBJ1-4; D remains unclear. V lost 6 bases and J 4 bases, leaving 18 bases between the germline ends. CDR1 and CDR2 (germline): KGHSH, LQKENI. The CDR3 is 16 residues long. In nucleotides, the CDR3 is TGTGCCAGCTCCCGAAACCCTACTCTTCGTAATGAAAAACTGTTTTTT. Its translation: CASSRNPTLRNEKLFF. The full variable domain, rest sourced from reference TRBV18 and TRBJ1-4, is NAGVMQNPRHLVRRRGQEARLRCSPMKGHSHVYWYRQLPEEGLKFMVYLQKENIIDESGMPKERFSAEFPKEGPSILRIQQVVRGDSAAYFCASSRNPTLRNEKLFFGSGTQLSVL.

The rearrangement joins TRBV18 to TRBJ1-5; D might be TRBD1 (5 bases). Per the germline V gene, CDR1 is KGHSH and CDR2 is LQKENI. The germline V and J ends were trimmed by 3 bases and 0 bases, with 9 bases remaining between them. The CDR3 consists of 15 residues. The CDR3 coding sequence is TGTGCCAGCTCACCGGGGCGAAATAGCAATCAGCCCCAGCATTTT. Protein product: CASSPGRNSNQPQHF. The whole variable domain, filled in from reference TRBV18 and TRBJ1-5, reads NAGVMQNPRHLVRRRGQEARLRCSPMKGHSHVYWYRQLPEEGLKFMVYLQKENIIDESGMPKERFSAEFPKEGPSILRIQQVVRGDSAAYFCASSPGRNSNQPQHFGDGTRLSIL.

This clonotype has ten or more counts. The chain employs TRBV20-1 and TRBJ1-2; 11 bases are shared with TRBD1. Trimming at V came to 0 bases and at J to 8 bases, leaving 5 bases not matched to a gene. CDR1 and CDR2 from the germline V gene are DFQATT and SNEGSKA (reference sequence). The CDR3 loop spans 14 amino acids. CDR3 nucleotides: TGCAGTGCTAGAGAAGGACAGGGGGCCGGAGGCTACACCTTC. It yields the protein CSAREGQGAGGYTF.

This clonotype has at least ten counts. The chain carries TRBV11-2 and TRBJ1-4; no firm D call. The CDR3 loop spans 15 amino acids. The germline V and J ends were trimmed by 5 bases and 6 bases, with 16 bases remaining between them. Germline V gene data show CDR1 as SGHAT and CDR2 as FQNNGV. The CDR3 DNA reads as TGTGCCAGCAGCCACCCCTTCGTTTTAGATGAAAAACTGTTTTTT. Translated: CASSHPFVLDEKLFF.

Comments on this clonotype: A much more abundant neighbour one base away suggests this may be a read error. The rearrangement joins TRBV7-3 to TRBJ1-1; D gene uncertain. CDR1 is SGHTA, CDR2 FQGTGA, per germline. The CDR3 consists of 14 residues. The ends were cut back, 5 bases at V and 1 base at J, with 11 bases in the middle. CDR3 bases: TGTGCCAGCAGCCAAACCCACCCGAACACTGAAGCTTTCTTT. The encoded protein is CASSQTHPNTEAFF.

This clonotype appeared many times. V gene TRBV7-9 combines with J gene TRBJ1-2; maybe TRBD1 (5 bases). CDR1 and CDR2 (germline): SEHNR, FQNEAQ (reference sequence). The CDR3 length is 12 residues. V was trimmed by 5 bases and J by 5 bases, leaving 9 bases between them. CDR3 loop: CASSPTAYGYTF. The DNA for the CDR3 is TGTGCCAGCAGCCCGACAGCTTATGGCTACACCTTC.

As to this clonotype: A much bigger clone sits one base away, suggesting this may be a read error. The chain links TRBV4-2 to TRBJ2-7; D is uncertain. The CDR3 runs to 13 residues. Germline values: CDR1 LGHNA, CDR2 YNFKEQ. With 0 bases removed from V and 2 bases from J, the gap between germline ends came to 5 bases. CDR3: CASSQDQAYEQYF. CDR3 nucleotides: TGTGCCAGCAGCCAAGATCAAGCCTACGAGCAGTACTTC.

This clonotype was detected only a few times. The V gene is TRBV7-9, the J gene TRBJ2-1; D is unresolved. The germline V gene encodes CDR1 SEHNR and CDR2 FQNEAQ (reference sequence). Between the trimmed V and J ends, which lost 2 bases and 7 bases, there was a span of 18 bases. There are 16 residues in the CDR3. The CDR3 loop is CASSLLGQELRNEQFF. The CDR3 DNA sequence: TGTGCCAGCAGCTTACTAGGGCAGGAATTAAGGAATGAGCAGTTCTTC.

The table lists this clonotype with many counts. This sequence joins TRBV10-3 and TRBJ1-1; D remains unclear. The ends were cut back, 4 bases at V and 8 bases at J, with 14 bases in the middle. Germline CDR1 ENHRY, CDR2 SYGVKD. This CDR3 is 13 amino acids long. The CDR3 sequence: CAISAGGNGEAFF. The CDR3 nucleotides are TGTGCCATCAGTGCTGGAGGGAATGGGGAAGCTTTCTTT.

This clonotype was found many times. J is TRBJ1-6 and V is TRBV18, with 8 nucleotides matching TRBD1. The CDR3 covers 16 residues. CDR1 KGHSH and CDR2 LQKENI come from the germline V gene. V gave up 3 bases and J gave up 7 bases; unmatched junction bases: 8. DNA for the CDR3: TGTGCCAGCTCACCCTCGACAGGGGTGGACAATTCACCCCTCCACTTT. It yields the protein CASSPSTGVDNSPLHF.

The genes are TRBV28 and TRBJ1-2; 11 nucleotides align to TRBD1. Per germline, CDR1 MDHEN and CDR2 SYDVKM. This CDR3 has 15 residues. Unmatched junction bases numbered 6, after V lost 5 bases and J lost 4 bases. DNA of the CDR3: TGTGCCAGCAGTGGGACAGGGGGTTTGGGCTATGGCTACACCTTC. It is translated as CASSGTGGLGYGYTF.

As concerns this clonotype: A much larger clone is a single base away; this may be a read error. V usage is TRBV7-9 and J usage is TRBJ1-1; D remains ambiguous. The CDR3 has 13 residues. CDR1 and CDR2 from the germline V gene are SEHNR and FQNEAQ (reference sequence). As DNA, the CDR3 is TGTGCCAGCAGATTAGGCCTAACTACTGAAGCTTTCTTT. Residues: CASRLGLTTEAFF.

This clonotype was picked up many times. The chain is built from TRBV7-6 and TRBJ1-4; a weak D match, TRBD1 (5 bases). In germline, CDR1 is SGHVS, CDR2 FNYEAQ. CDR3 length: 18 amino acids. V gave up 4 bases and J gave up 7 bases, with 25 bases separating them. CDR3 bases: TGTGCCAGCAGCTCCGGGTTTGCCCGTCGGGACCGATTTGAAAAACTGTTTTTT. Protein: CASSSGFARRDRFEKLFF. The variable domain in full, completed from reference TRBV7-6 and TRBJ1-4, reads GAGVSQSPRYKVTKRGQDVALRCDPISGHVSLYWYRQALGQGPEFLTYFNYEAQQDKSGLPNDRFSAERPEGSISTLTIQRTEQRDSAMYRCASSSGFARRDRFEKLFFGSGTQLSVL.

Note on this clonotype: A far larger clone lies a single base away; this is likely a read error. The V gene is TRBV28, the J gene TRBJ2-7; D gene uncertain. CDR3 length equals 10 residues. CDR1 is MDHEN, CDR2 SYDVKM, per germline. V was trimmed by 4 bases and J by 7 bases, leaving 5 bases between them. For the CDR3, the DNA is TGTGCCAGCAGTTCCGAGGAGCAGTACTTC. Its protein product is CASSSEEQYF.

With regard to this clonotype: This CDR3 fails to terminate in the conserved phenylalanine or tryptophan, so it likely reflects a read error. The CDR3 protein is CASGPTGGAFNYGYTL. Here the CDR3 DNA reads TGTGCCAGCGGCCCGACAGGGGGCGCGTTTAACTATGGCTACACCCTC. The genes are TRBV6-1 and TRBJ1-2; 10 bases are a match to TRBD1. Per germline, CDR1 MNHNS and CDR2 SASEGT. The ends lost 8 bases at V and 1 base at J; junction bases unmatched: 10. The CDR3 contains 16 residues.

As concerns this clonotype: The CDR3 carries no conserved terminal phenylalanine or tryptophan, so it likely arises from a read error. The V call is TRBV2, the J call TRBJ1-5, with 7 bases aligning to TRBD1. CDR3 length equals 15 residues. Germline trimming cut 8 bases from V and 3 bases from J; bases unmatched to any gene: 10. CDR1 SNHLY and CDR2 FYNNEI come from the germline V gene. The CDR3 bases are TGTGCCAGCCTTCGATCGGGGACAGTCAATCAGCCCCAGCATTCT. This sequence encodes CASLRSGTVNQPQHS.